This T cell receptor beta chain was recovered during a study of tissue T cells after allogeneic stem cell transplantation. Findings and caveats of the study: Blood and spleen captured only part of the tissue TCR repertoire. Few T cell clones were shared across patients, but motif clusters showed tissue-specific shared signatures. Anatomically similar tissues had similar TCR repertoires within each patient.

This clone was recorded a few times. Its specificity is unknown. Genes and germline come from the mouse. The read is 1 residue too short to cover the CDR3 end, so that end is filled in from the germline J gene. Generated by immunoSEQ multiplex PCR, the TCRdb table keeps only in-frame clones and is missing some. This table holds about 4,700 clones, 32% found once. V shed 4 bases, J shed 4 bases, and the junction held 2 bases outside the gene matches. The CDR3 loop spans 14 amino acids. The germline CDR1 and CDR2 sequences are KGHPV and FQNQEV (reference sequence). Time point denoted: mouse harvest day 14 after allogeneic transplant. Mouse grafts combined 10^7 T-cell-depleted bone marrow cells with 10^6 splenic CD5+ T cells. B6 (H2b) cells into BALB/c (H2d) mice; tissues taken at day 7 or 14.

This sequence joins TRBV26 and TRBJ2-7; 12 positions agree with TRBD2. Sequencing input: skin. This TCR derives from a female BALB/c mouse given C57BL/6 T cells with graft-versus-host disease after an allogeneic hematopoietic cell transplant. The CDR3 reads CASSPGLGGYEQYF. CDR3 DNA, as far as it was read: TGTGCCAGCAGTCCGGGACTGGGGGGATATGAACAGTAC.